These 32 T cell receptor beta chains share one sample of origin, sequenced in a study of spatial heterogeneity in lung cancer. The time point was: sample taken at primary tumor resection. No cells were sorted before sequencing. The whole RNA sequenced was extracted from tumor, nontumor lung or frozen PBMC. TCRdb passed the 5' RACE reads through MiXCR, listing each CDR3 protein once. The table has 89,000 or so distinct CDR3 sequences, 15% to 20% seen once. This material consisted of PBMCs, taken at surgery. The receptors here all came from a male donor with early-stage non-small cell lung cancer.

This clonotype was recorded at least ten times. The V and J genes are TRBV29-1 and TRBJ2-3, with D perhaps being TRBD1 or TRBD2 (5 bases each). Germline assignment: CDR1 SQVTM and CDR2 ANQGSEA. This CDR3 contains 14 residues. Trimming cost V 3 bases and J 5 bases, with 15 bases left between them. The CDR3: CSVEGDEHGDTQYF. The CDR3 DNA reads TGCAGCGTTGAGGGGGACGAACATGGAGATACGCAGTATTTT.

This clonotype was counted only a few times. The chain is built from TRBV29-1 and TRBJ2-1, with 10 bases aligning to TRBD2. The junction had 7 bases not matched to a gene; V was cut back by 3 bases and J by 5 bases. Per germline, CDR1 SQVTM and CDR2 ANQGSEA. The CDR3 contains 15 residues. Written as DNA, the CDR3 is TGCAGCGTTGATGGTGCTAGCGGGAGCCACAATGAGCAGTTCTTC. Protein: CSVDGASGSHNEQFF.

This clonotype was detected only a few times. The chain joins TRBV10-3 to TRBJ2-1, with 7 bases fitting TRBD1. Unmatched junction bases numbered 12, after V lost 8 bases and J lost 8 bases. This CDR3 has 14 residues. Germline V gives CDR1 ENHRY, CDR2 SYGVKD. The CDR3: CAIRTGLTLDEQFF. The CDR3, as DNA: TGTGCCATCCGGACAGGACTCACTTTGGATGAGCAGTTCTTC.

The rearrangement joins TRBV16 to TRBJ2-1; 12 nucleotides match TRBD2. Germline V CDR1 and CDR2: KGHSY, FQNENV. Trimming cost V 1 base and J 6 bases; bases outside gene matches: 1. This CDR3 region has 15 residues. Here the CDR3 reads CASSQWTSGINEQFF. The CDR3 DNA is TGTGCCAGCAGCCAATGGACTAGCGGGATCAATGAGCAGTTCTTC.

The rearrangement links TRBV20-1 to TRBJ2-7, with D possibly matching TRBD2 (6 bases). V lost 2 bases and J 6 bases, leaving 17 bases between the germline ends. This CDR3 region has 14 residues. CDR1 and CDR2 from the germline V gene are DFQATT and SNEGSKA (reference sequence). The CDR3 bases are TGCAGTGCTAGATACAAGGCGGGGTCGGGCGAGCAGTACTTC. This sequence encodes CSARYKAGSGEQYF.

The chain couples TRBV20-1 to TRBJ1-1; D remains unclear. The CDR3 runs 16 residues. The V gene's germline CDR1 is DFQATT and CDR2 SNEGSKA (reference sequence). V gave up 3 bases and J gave up 0 bases, with 17 bases separating them. CDR3 in amino acids: CSASSSWAGMNTEAFF. CDR3 nucleotide sequence: TGCAGTGCTAGTTCCTCCTGGGCAGGTATGAACACTGAAGCTTTCTTT.

This clonotype was recorded at least ten times. The V gene is TRBV5-5, the J gene TRBJ1-6; 7 nucleotides agree with TRBD1. J lost 7 bases, V lost 7 bases, and 8 bases had no gene match. CDR1 is SGHKS, CDR2 YYEKEE, per germline (reference sequence). This CDR3 has 14 amino acids. The CDR3 DNA follows: TGTGCCAGCTTACGGACAGGAGGGAATTCACCCCTCCACTTT. Translating it yields CASLRTGGNSPLHF.

J is TRBJ2-6 and V is TRBV7-2, with D maybe TRBD2 (5 bases). There are 16 residues in the CDR3. Germline CDR1 is SGHTA and CDR2 is FQGNSA. Trimming stripped 6 bases from V and 2 bases from J, with 14 bases between. This CDR3 reads CASRPGDYPGANVLTF. The CDR3 DNA sequence: TGTGCCAGCAGACCCGGGGATTACCCTGGGGCCAACGTCCTGACTTTC.

The CDR3 protein is CASSQDGTGLQPQHF. CDR3 nucleotide sequence: TGTGCCAGCAGCCAAGATGGGACAGGGTTGCAGCCCCAGCATTTT. The V call is TRBV3-1, the J call TRBJ1-5; 9 bases map to TRBD1. The CDR3 runs 15 residues. Germline trimming cut 0 bases from V and 7 bases from J; bases unmatched to any gene: 4. Germline loops: CDR1 LGHDT, CDR2 YNNKEL (reference sequence).

In regard to this clonotype: This CDR3 fails to terminate in the conserved phenylalanine or tryptophan, so it likely reflects a read error. The CDR3 spells CASSSRREANTGELFS. CDR3 DNA sequence: TGTGCCAGCAGCTCACGACGGGAAGCGAACACCGGGGAGCTGTTTTCT. This chain uses TRBV9 with TRBJ2-2, with D possibly matching TRBD2 (5 bases). Germline V gene sequence: CDR1 SGDLS, CDR2 YYNGEE. With 4 bases removed from V and 0 bases from J, the gap between germline ends came to 13 bases. The CDR3 contains 16 residues.

This chain links TRBV2 with TRBJ2-2, with D perhaps matching TRBD1 or TRBD2 (5 bases each). In germline, CDR1 is SNHLY, CDR2 FYNNEI. V shed 5 bases and J shed 5 bases, with 18 bases lying between them. The CDR3 runs 16 residues. The CDR3 spells CASSRPTVRGTGELFF. Written as DNA, the CDR3 is TGTGCCAGCAGTCGACCAACCGTGAGGGGTACCGGGGAGCTGTTTTTT.

The rearrangement joins TRBV5-4 to TRBJ2-2; D remains unclear. The germline V and J ends were trimmed by 1 base and 7 bases, with 11 bases remaining between them. The germline V gene has CDR1 SGHNT and CDR2 YYREEE (reference sequence). The CDR3 has 14 amino acids. CDR3 sequence: CASSLPSPGGELFF. The CDR3 coding sequence is TGTGCCAGCAGCTTGCCCTCACCGGGCGGGGAGCTGTTTTTT. Using reference TRBV5-4 and TRBJ2-2 for the parts outside the CDR3, the full variable domain is ETGVTQSPTHLIKTRGQQVTLRCSSQSGHNTVSWYQQALGQGPQFIFQYYREEENGRGNFPPRFSGLQFPNYSSELNVNALELDDSALYLCASSLPSPGGELFFGEGSRLTVL.

This clonotype was picked up many times. This sequence joins TRBV6-2 or TRBV6-3 and TRBJ2-2; possibly TRBD1 for D (6 bases). Trimming pared 2 bases from V and 1 base from J, leaving 8 bases between. This CDR3 has 15 residues. Germline CDR1 and CDR2: MNHEY and SVGEGT. Here the CDR3 reads CASSYRGRNTGELFF. The CDR3 bases are TGTGCCAGCAGTTACAGGGGGAGGAACACCGGGGAGCTGTTTTTT.

The chain joins TRBV27 to TRBJ1-5; possible D gene TRBD1, 5 bases. The V end was cut by 6 bases, the J end by 6 bases, with 9 bases between. There are 12 residues in the CDR3. Germline lookup yields CDR1 MNHEY and CDR2 SMNVEV (reference sequence). CDR3 DNA sequence: TGTGCCAGCAGGGGGCTCGGTCAGCCCCAGCATTTT. Residues: CASRGLGQPQHF.

This clonotype came up a few times. This sequence joins TRBV5-1 and TRBJ1-1; no firm D call. V shed 5 bases and J shed 4 bases, with 9 bases lying between them. The CDR3 consists of 12 residues. Per the germline V gene, CDR1 is SGHRS and CDR2 is YFSETQ. CDR3 in amino acids: CASSRESTEAFF. The CDR3 nucleotides are TGCGCCAGCAGTCGAGAGAGCACTGAAGCTTTCTTT.

This chain joins TRBV5-6 and TRBJ2-3, with TRBD2 identical over 7 bases. The germline gives CDR1 SGHDT, CDR2 YYEEEE. V lost 3 bases to trimming and J lost 0 bases; unmatched junction nucleotides: 1. The CDR3 spans 14 residues. DNA of the CDR3: TGTGCCAGCAGCTGGGAGGGGAGCACAGATACGCAGTATTTT. This codes for CASSWEGSTDTQYF.

The chain has TRBV6-5 and TRBJ2-7; 9 bases line up with TRBD2. This CDR3 is built from 15 residues. The V and J ends lost 5 bases and 0 bases, in that order; junction bases with no gene match: 5. CDR1 MNHEY and CDR2 SVGAGI come from the germline V gene. This chain's CDR3 is CASSPGTSYSYEQYF. CDR3 bases: TGTGCCAGCAGTCCAGGGACTAGCTACTCCTACGAGCAGTACTTC.

This clonotype was seen a few times. The chain couples TRBV28 to TRBJ1-1, with a possible D match to TRBD1 (6 bases). Germline loops: CDR1 MDHEN, CDR2 SYDVKM. V lost 1 base and J 6 bases, leaving 12 bases between the germline ends. The CDR3 consists of 14 residues. The CDR3 region is CASSLSQGAPEAFF. For the CDR3, the DNA is TGTGCCAGCAGTTTATCACAGGGTGCCCCTGAAGCTTTCTTT.

The gene calls are TRBV3-1 and TRBJ2-3, with 10 bases aligning to TRBD2. With 1 base clipped from V and 5 bases from J, the junction kept 6 bases outside the gene matches. In germline, CDR1 is LGHDT, CDR2 YNNKEL (reference sequence). The CDR3 contains 16 residues. This CDR3 reads CASSQGSGGAGDTQYF. CDR3 nucleotide sequence: TGTGCCAGCAGCCAAGGGAGCGGGGGGGCAGGAGATACGCAGTATTTT.

This clonotype occurred a few times. J is TRBJ1-1 and V is TRBV25-1; D gene unclear. Germline CDR1 reads MGHDK; CDR2 reads SYGVNS. Trimming took 5 bases from V and 7 from J, leaving 8 bases between them. The CDR3 is 11 residues long. Here the CDR3 DNA reads TGTGCCAGCAGTACTGGCAGTGAAGCTTTCTTT. Translation: CASSTGSEAFF.

This clonotype was seen ten or more times. The chain links TRBV10-3 to TRBJ2-3; TRBD2 matches 7 bases. The CDR3 contains 15 residues. Germline V gene sequence: CDR1 ENHRY, CDR2 SYGVKD. J was trimmed by 4 bases and V by 2 bases; bases with no gene match: 6. As DNA, the CDR3 is TGTGCCATCAGTGAGGCGGCGGGAGAGGCAGATACGCAGTATTTT. This translates into CAISEAAGEADTQYF.

The chain has TRBV7-9 and TRBJ2-5; 8 bases are a match to TRBD2. The V segment lost 5 bases and the J segment 5 bases; nucleotides outside the gene matches: 7. This CDR3 region has 14 residues. Germline CDR1 SEHNR, CDR2 FQNEAQ (reference sequence). The CDR3 DNA is TGTGCCAGCAGCCCGGGACTAGATGGGGAGACCCAGTACTTC. Translation: CASSPGLDGETQYF.

The V call is TRBV5-1, the J call TRBJ2-2, with D hard to call. The germline V gene has CDR1 SGHRS and CDR2 YFSETQ. V lost 3 bases and J 5 bases, leaving 14 bases between the germline ends. The CDR3 is made up of 15 amino acids. CDR3 protein: CASSSDPLGTGELFF. For the CDR3, the DNA is TGCGCCAGCAGCTCCGACCCGTTAGGAACCGGGGAGCTGTTTTTT.

The rearrangement uses TRBV5-4 and TRBJ2-2; no firm D call. Between the trimmed V and J ends, which lost 2 bases and 0 bases, there was a span of 8 bases. Germline V lookup: CDR1 SGHNT, CDR2 YYREEE (reference sequence). This CDR3 comprises 15 residues. The CDR3 protein is CASSFGSTNTGELFF. The CDR3 DNA follows: TGTGCCAGCAGCTTTGGCAGTACGAACACCGGGGAGCTGTTTTTT.

J is TRBJ2-4 and V is TRBV29-1; 8 nucleotides line up with TRBD2. Germline CDR1 is SQVTM and CDR2 is ANQGSEA. The V and J ends lost 7 bases and 0 bases, in that order; junction bases with no gene match: 8. This CDR3 contains 15 residues. The CDR3 protein is CSATLAEVAKNIQYF. For the CDR3, the DNA is TGCAGCGCGACACTAGCGGAGGTAGCCAAAAACATTCAGTACTTC.

This clonotype appeared many times. V gene TRBV9 combines with J gene TRBJ2-7; 10 positions match TRBD1. J lost 5 bases, V lost 5 bases, and 4 bases had no gene match. Germline-derived CDR1 and CDR2 are SGDLS and YYNGEE. There are 13 residues in the CDR3. The CDR3 DNA reads TGTGCCAGCAGGGGGACAGGGGACAACGAGCAGTACTTC. It translates to CASRGTGDNEQYF.

The sample holds many counts of this clonotype. This chain joins TRBV15 and TRBJ2-1; D is uncertain. V shed 0 bases and J shed 8 bases, with 8 bases lying between them. Germline V gives CDR1 LNHNV, CDR2 YYDKDF (reference sequence). The CDR3 runs 13 residues. The CDR3 reads CATSRDPLDEQFF. CDR3 nucleotides: TGTGCCACCAGCAGAGACCCACTCGATGAGCAGTTCTTC.

This clonotype was seen ten or more times. The chain has TRBV4-2 and TRBJ1-1, with D unresolved. In germline, CDR1 is LGHNA, CDR2 YNFKEQ. The CDR3 runs 17 residues. V was pared by 0 bases and J by 4 bases, with 18 bases between. The DNA of the CDR3 is TGTGCCAGCAGCCAAGAGACGCCAGGACCCCGGGGCACTGAAGCTTTCTTT. It codes for CASSQETPGPRGTEAFF.

This clonotype was detected a few times. The rearrangement joins TRBV18 to TRBJ2-3, with TRBD1 matching over 9 bases. CDR3 size: 15 residues. J gave up 5 bases and V 3 bases, and 6 bases lay outside the gene matches. Germline CDR1 reads KGHSH; CDR2 reads LQKENI. The CDR3 coding sequence is TGTGCCAGCTCACCCTGGACAGGGGACGTAGATACGCAGTATTTT. Its protein is CASSPWTGDVDTQYF.

This clonotype showed up just a few times. The gene calls are TRBV19 and TRBJ2-3, with 14 positions matching TRBD2. The germline CDR1 and CDR2 sequences are LNHDA and SQIVND (reference sequence). Trimming took 5 bases from V and 1 from J; bases not matched to a gene: 8. The CDR3 has 18 residues. The CDR3 loop reads CASSDRPGLAGGTDTQYF. CDR3 sequence (DNA): TGTGCCAGTAGTGACCGGCCGGGACTAGCGGGGGGCACAGATACGCAGTATTTT.

In its sample, this clonotype was seen many times. This rearrangement joins TRBV20-1 to TRBJ2-3, with no clear D. Germline CDR1 is DFQATT and CDR2 is SNEGSKA (reference sequence). V lost 2 bases, J lost 5 bases, and 8 bases lay in between. The CDR3 totals 12 residues. CDR3 sequence: CSARSGGDTQYF. The CDR3 DNA reads TGCAGTGCTAGATCGGGTGGAGATACGCAGTATTTT.

The chain recombines TRBV20-1 with TRBJ2-7, with 10 bases lining up with TRBD1. The V segment lost 6 bases and the J segment 5 bases; nucleotides outside the gene matches: 7. Germline loops: CDR1 DFQATT, CDR2 SNEGSKA (reference sequence). The CDR3 runs 13 residues. Written as DNA, the CDR3 is TGCAGTGCCCCGCGGACAGGGGGTAACGAGCAGTACTTC. Its translation is CSAPRTGGNEQYF.